Shown below are 4 T cell receptor beta chains from a single sample sequenced in a study of CD8 T cells in Susac syndrome. A quantity of 0.5 to 1 ug RNA underwent reverse transcription using random hexamers. In TCRdb, the immunoSEQ multiplex PCR reads were re-called with MiXCR into one record per CDR3 protein. Found here are 180,000 or so distinct CDR3 sequences, over 85% of them singletons; the top ten hold 0.1%. Specimen: CD4+ T cells from PBMCs. The receptors come from a human donor in good health.

The rearrangement uses TRBV25-1 and TRBJ2-7; D may be TRBD2 (7 bases). CDR3 length: 15 amino acids. Germline V gene lookup returns CDR1 MGHDK and CDR2 SYGVNS. Trimming took 3 bases from V and 0 from J, leaving 12 bases between them. CDR3 region: CASSERRGPSYEQYF. The DNA of the CDR3 is TGTGCCAGCAGTGAGCGGCGGGGGCCCTCCTACGAGCAGTACTTC.

The chain has TRBV4-3 and TRBJ1-5; 7 positions agree with TRBD1. J lost 4 bases, V lost 4 bases, and 7 bases had no gene match. CDR3 size: 15 residues. Germline CDR1 reads LGHNA; CDR2 reads YSLEER. The CDR3 region is CASSPPGQQNQPQHF. In DNA form, the CDR3 reads TGCGCCAGCAGCCCCCCGGGACAGCAGAATCAGCCCCAGCATTTT.

The V gene is TRBV7-2, the J gene TRBJ2-5, with TRBD1 matching over 7 bases. From germline, CDR1 is SGHTA and CDR2 FQGNSA. The junction had 3 bases not matched to a gene; V was cut back by 4 bases and J by 7 bases. This CDR3 comprises 12 residues. The CDR3 region has the DNA TGTGCCAGCAGCTCCTACAGGGGGACCCAGTACTTC. This sequence encodes CASSSYRGTQYF.

The J gene is TRBJ1-1, the V gene TRBV5-1; no definite D call. Trimming shortened V by 0 bases and J by 11 bases, and 17 bases separated the two germline ends. The CDR3 spans 14 residues. Germline-derived CDR1 and CDR2 are SGHRS and YFSETQ. Here the CDR3 reads CASSLAPRTARAFF. In DNA, the CDR3 is TGCGCCAGCAGCTTGGCCCCCCGAACGGCCCGGGCTTTCTTT.